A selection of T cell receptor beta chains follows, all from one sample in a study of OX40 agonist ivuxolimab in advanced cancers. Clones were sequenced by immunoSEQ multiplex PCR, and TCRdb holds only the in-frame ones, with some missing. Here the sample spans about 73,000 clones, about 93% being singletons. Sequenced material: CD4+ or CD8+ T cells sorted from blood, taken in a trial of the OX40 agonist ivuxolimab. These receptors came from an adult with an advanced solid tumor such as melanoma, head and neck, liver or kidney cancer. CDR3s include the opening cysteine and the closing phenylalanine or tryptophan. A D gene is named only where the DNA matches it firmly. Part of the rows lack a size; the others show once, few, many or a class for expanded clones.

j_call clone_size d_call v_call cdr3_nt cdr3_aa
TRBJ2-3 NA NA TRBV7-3 TGTGCCAGCAGCTTATTGGGAGACTTACGCACAGATACGCAGTATTTT CASSLLGDLRTDTQYF
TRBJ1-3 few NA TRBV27 TGTGCCAGCAGTCCCGCCGGGAGAAAAGGAAACACCATATATTTT CASSPAGRKGNTIYF
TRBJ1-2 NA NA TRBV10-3 TGTGCCATCAGTGAGTCTGGATACCTTGAGGGCTACACCTTC CAISESGYLEGYTF
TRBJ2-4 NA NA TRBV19 TGTGCCAGTAGTATTAGTATGGGTCCCCAAAACATTCAGTACTTC CASSISMGPQNIQYF
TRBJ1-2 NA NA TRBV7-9 TGTGCCAGCAGCCCCCAGAACTATGGCTACACCTTC CASSPQNYGYTF
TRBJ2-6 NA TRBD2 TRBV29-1 TGCAGCGCGCGGGGGACCCCGGGCTCTGGGGCCAACGTCCTGACTTTC CSARGTPGSGANVLTF
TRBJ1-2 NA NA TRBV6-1 TGTGCCAGCAGTGATGCAGGGGTGCCGGCTAACTATGGCTACACCTTC CASSDAGVPANYGYTF
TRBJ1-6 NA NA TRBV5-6 TGTGCCAGCAGCTTGGGGGGCAGGGCCTATAATTCACCCCTCCACTTT CASSLGGRAYNSPLHF
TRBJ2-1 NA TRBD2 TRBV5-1 TGCGCCAGCAGCTCGCTTGCGGGGGGGGACAATGAGCAGTTCTTC CASSSLAGGDNEQFF
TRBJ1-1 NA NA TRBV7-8 TGTGCCAGCAGCCGAGGGAAAGCGGCTGAAGCTTTCTTT CASSRGKAAEAFF
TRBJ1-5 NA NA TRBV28 TGTGCCAGCAGCTCTCGGGCTCAGAAGGGCAATCAGCCCCAGCATTTT CASSSRAQKGNQPQHF
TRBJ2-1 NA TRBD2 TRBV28 TGTGCCAGCAGACAGCCCCTCCGGGACTACGGGCTTGCTGAGCAGTTCTTC CASRQPLRDYGLAEQFF
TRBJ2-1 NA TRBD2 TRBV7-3 TGTGCCAGCAGCACCGTAGCGGGGGCCTCCTACAATGAGCAGTTCTTC CASSTVAGASYNEQFF
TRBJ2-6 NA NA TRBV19 TGTGCCAGTAGTATCTCCGGGGCCAACGTCCTGACTTTC CASSISGANVLTF
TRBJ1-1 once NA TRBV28 TGTGCCAGCAGTCCCTTTACAGGCGGACCGGGAGCTTTCTTT CASSPFTGGPGAFF
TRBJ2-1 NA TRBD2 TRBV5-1 TGCGCCAGCAGCTTGACTAGCGGACCACCCAGCTCCTACAATGAGCAGTTCTTC CASSLTSGPPSSYNEQFF
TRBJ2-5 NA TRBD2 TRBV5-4 TGTGCCAGCAGCCCTCGACTAGCGGTACAAGAGACCCAGTACTTC CASSPRLAVQETQYF
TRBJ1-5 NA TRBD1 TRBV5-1 TGCGCCAGCAGCTTAGGACAGGGAGATCAGCCCCAGCATTTT CASSLGQGDQPQHF
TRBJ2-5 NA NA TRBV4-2 TGTGCCAGCAGCCAAGGAAGAGGAGAGACCCAGTACTTC CASSQGRGETQYF
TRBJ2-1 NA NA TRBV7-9 TGTGCCAGCAGCTTAAGAGCGGTTGGCTCCTACAATGAGCAGTTCTTC CASSLRAVGSYNEQFF
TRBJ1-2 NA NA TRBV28 TGTGCCAGCACCTCGACGGACTATGGCTACACCTTC CASTSTDYGYTF
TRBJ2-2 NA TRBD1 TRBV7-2 TGTGCCAGGGGGACAGGGCCGAACACCGGGGAGCTGTTTTTT CARGTGPNTGELFF
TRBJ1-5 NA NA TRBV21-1 TGTGCCAGCAGCAAAGAGCTAGGACAGGGCGATCAGCCCCAGCATTTT CASSKELGQGDQPQHF
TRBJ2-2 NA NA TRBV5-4 TGTGCCAGCAGCTCTGTTGGGGCCAGCGGGGAGCTGTTTTTT CASSSVGASGELFF
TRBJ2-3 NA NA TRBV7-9 TGTGCCAGCAGCTCGAGGGGTACGCAGTATTTT CASSSRGTQYF
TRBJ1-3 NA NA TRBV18 TGTGCCAGCTCACCGACGACGGGGGCTGGAAACACCATATATTTT CASSPTTGAGNTIYF
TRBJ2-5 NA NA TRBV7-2 TGTGCCAGCAGCTTAGAACCCCCGGTACGAGAGACCCAGTACTTC CASSLEPPVRETQYF
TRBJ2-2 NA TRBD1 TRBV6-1 TGTGCCAGCCACGGGACAGGGACCACCGGGGAGCTGTTTTTT CASHGTGTTGELFF
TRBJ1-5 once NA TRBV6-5 TGTGCCAGCAGTTACTCGACGCTCAATCAGCCCCAGCATTTT CASSYSTLNQPQHF
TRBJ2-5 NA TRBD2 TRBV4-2 TGTGCCAGCAGCCGTATCGCCGGGACTAGCGGGAGTGAGACCCAGTACTTC CASSRIAGTSGSETQYF
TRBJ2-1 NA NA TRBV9 TGTGCCAGCAGCGTAGGAACGGGAATCTACAATGAGCAGTTCTTC CASSVGTGIYNEQFF
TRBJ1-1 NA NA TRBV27 TGTGCCAGCAGTTTATCGAAGGGACGGACGAACACTGAAGCTTTCTTT CASSLSKGRTNTEAFF
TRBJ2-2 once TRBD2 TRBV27 TGTGCCAGCACCGGACTAGCATCGAGCGGGGAGCTGTTTTTT CASTGLASSGELFF
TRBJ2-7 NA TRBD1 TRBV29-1 TGCAGCGGACGACAGGGAACCCACGAGCAGTACTTC CSGRQGTHEQYF
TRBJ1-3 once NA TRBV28 TGTGCCAGCAGTTTGCCGCAGGGGTTTTCCTCTGGAAACACCATATATTTT CASSLPQGFSSGNTIYF
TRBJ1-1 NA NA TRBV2 TGTGCCAGCAGAGCCTATGTACCCGGGGCGTATGAAGCTTTCTTT CASRAYVPGAYEAFF
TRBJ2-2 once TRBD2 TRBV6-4 TGTGCCAGCAGTCCAGAGGTAGCGGGAAGTACCGGGGAGCTGTTTTTT CASSPEVAGSTGELFF
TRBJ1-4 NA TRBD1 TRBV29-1 TGCAGCGCCACAGGGGGGTACGAAAAACTGTTTTTT CSATGGYEKLFF
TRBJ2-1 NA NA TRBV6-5 TGTGCCAGCAGTCCGCCCTTTGGAAACAATGAGCAGTTCTTC CASSPPFGNNEQFF
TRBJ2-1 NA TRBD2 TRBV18 TGTGCCAGCTCATCTTCCCTAGCGGACAATGAGCAGTTCTTC CASSSSLADNEQFF
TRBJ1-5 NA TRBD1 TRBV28 TGTGCCAGCAGCCCTCGGACAGGGGTTTTTCAGCCCCAGCATTTT CASSPRTGVFQPQHF
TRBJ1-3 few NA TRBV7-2 TGTGCCAGCAGCTATTTTGGCTCTGGAAACACCATATATTTT CASSYFGSGNTIYF
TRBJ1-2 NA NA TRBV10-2 TGCGCCAGCAGTGAGCGCCTACTCTATGGCTACACCTTC CASSERLLYGYTF
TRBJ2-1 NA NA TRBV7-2 TGTGCCAGCAGATCGGTGGGGGTAAGCTCCTACAATGAGCAGTTCTTC CASRSVGVSSYNEQFF